The T cell receptor (beta chain) under discussion was sequenced for a study of OX40 agonist ivuxolimab in advanced cancers. Study overall: Ivuxolimab was administered intravenously to patients at 0.01 to 10 mg/kg every 2 weeks.

Between the trimmed V and J ends, which lost 4 bases and 7 bases, there was a span of 9 bases. The CDR3 is made up of 12 amino acids. Germline CDR1 reads SEHNR; CDR2 reads FQNEAQ (reference sequence). At baseline, cycle 4 day 1, and cycle 7 day 1, blood was sampled. Using immunoSEQ multiplex PCR, the repertoire was profiled, and TCRdb retains in-frame clones only, with some absent. The sample holds some 64,000 clones, roughly 90% seen once. The rearrangement links TRBV7-9 to TRBJ2-3; D is uncertain. The sample was CD4+ or CD8+ T cells sorted from blood, taken in a trial of the OX40 agonist ivuxolimab. The clonotype comes from an adult with an advanced solid tumor such as melanoma, head and neck, liver or kidney cancer. The CDR3 region is CASSSVPNTQYF. CDR3 coding DNA: TGTGCCAGCAGCTCAGTCCCAAATACGCAGTATTTT.